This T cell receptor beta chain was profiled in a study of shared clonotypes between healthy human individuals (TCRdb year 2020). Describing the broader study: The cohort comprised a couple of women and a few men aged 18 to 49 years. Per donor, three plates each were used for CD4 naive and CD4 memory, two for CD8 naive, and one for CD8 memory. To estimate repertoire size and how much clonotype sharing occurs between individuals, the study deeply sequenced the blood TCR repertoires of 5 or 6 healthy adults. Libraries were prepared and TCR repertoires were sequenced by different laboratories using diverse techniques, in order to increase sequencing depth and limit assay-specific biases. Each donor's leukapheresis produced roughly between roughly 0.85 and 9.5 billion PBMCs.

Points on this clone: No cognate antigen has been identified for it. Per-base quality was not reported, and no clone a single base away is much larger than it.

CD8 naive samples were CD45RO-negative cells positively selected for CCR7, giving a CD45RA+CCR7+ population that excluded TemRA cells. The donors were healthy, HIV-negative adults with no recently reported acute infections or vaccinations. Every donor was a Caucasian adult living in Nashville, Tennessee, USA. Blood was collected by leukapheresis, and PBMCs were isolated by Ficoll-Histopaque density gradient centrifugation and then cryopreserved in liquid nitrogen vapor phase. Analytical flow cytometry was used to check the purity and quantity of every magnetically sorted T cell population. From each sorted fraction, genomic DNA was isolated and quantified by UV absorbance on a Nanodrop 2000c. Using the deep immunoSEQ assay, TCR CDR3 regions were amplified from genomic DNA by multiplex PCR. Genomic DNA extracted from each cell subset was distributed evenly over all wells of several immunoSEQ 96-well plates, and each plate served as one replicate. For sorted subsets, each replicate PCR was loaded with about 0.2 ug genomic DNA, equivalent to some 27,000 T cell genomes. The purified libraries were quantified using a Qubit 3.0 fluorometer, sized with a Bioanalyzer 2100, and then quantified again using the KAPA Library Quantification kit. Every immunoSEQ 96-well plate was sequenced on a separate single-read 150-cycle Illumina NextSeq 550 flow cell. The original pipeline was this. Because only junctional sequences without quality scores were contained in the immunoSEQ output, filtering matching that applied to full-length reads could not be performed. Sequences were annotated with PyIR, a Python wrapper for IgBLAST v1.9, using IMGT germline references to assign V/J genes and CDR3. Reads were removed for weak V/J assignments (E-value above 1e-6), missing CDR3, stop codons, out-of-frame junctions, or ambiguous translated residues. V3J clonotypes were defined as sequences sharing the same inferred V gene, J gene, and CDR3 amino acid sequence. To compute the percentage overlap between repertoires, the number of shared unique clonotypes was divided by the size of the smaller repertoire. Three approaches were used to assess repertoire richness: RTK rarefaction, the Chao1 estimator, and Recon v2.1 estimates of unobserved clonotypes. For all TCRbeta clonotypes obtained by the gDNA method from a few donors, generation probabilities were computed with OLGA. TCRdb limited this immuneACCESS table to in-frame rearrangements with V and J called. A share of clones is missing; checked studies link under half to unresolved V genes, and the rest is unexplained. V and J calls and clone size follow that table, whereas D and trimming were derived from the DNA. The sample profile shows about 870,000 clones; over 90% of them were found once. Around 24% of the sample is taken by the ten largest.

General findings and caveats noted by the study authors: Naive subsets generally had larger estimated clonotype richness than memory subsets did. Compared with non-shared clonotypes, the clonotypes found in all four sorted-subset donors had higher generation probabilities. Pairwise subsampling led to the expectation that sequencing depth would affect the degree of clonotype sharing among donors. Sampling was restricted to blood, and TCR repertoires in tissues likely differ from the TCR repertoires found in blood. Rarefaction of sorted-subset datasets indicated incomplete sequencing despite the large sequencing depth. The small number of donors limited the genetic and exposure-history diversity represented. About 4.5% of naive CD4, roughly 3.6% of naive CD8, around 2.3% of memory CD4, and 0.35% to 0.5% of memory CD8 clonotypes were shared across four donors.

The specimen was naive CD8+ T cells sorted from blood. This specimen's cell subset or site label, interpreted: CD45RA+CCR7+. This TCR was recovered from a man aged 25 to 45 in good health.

CDR3 reads: CASSQESGTSYNEQFF. Read as DNA, the sequence is TGCGCCAGCAGCCAAGAGAGCGGGACCTCCTACAATGAGCAGTTCTTC. The chain is assembled from TRBV4-1 and TRBJ2-1; TRBD2 matches 7 bases in the middle. Germline trimming: 0 bases from V, 0 bases from J; junction bases outside gene matches: 2. Per the germline V gene, MGHRA is the CDR1 and YSYEKL is the CDR2. The CDR3, cysteine through phenylalanine, is 16 amino acids long. Only the CDR3 portion is preserved as DNA: 48 bases, with reading frame beginning at the first base.